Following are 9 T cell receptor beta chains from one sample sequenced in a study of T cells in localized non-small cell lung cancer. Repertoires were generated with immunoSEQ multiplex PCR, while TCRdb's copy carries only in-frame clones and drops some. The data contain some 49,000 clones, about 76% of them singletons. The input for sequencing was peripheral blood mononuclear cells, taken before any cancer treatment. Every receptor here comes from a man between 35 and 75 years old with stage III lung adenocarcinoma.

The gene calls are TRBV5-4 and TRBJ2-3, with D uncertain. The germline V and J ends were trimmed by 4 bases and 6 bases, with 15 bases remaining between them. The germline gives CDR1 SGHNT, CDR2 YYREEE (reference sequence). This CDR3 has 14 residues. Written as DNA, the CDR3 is TGTGCCAGCAGCGGTATAAGGGATTTGGATACGCAGTATTTT. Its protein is CASSGIRDLDTQYF.

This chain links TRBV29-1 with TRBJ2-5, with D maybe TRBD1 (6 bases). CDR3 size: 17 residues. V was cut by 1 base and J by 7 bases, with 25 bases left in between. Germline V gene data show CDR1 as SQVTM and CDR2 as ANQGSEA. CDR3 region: CSVEGLSGPSRGWTQYF. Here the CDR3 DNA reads TGCAGCGTTGAAGGCCTATCGGGACCCAGTAGGGGGTGGACCCAGTACTTC. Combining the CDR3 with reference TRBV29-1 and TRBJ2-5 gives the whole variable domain SAVISQKPSRDICQRGTSLTIQCQVDSQVTMMFWYRQQPGQSLTLIATANQGSEATYESGFVIDKFPISRPNLTFSTLTVSNMSPEDSSIYLCSVEGLSGPSRGWTQYFGPGTRLLVL.

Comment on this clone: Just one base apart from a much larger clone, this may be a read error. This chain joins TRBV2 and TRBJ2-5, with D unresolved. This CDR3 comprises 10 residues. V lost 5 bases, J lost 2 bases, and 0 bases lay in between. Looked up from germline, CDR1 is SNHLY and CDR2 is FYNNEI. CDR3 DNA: TGTGCCAGCAGTCAAGAGACCCAGTACTTC. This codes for CASSQETQYF.

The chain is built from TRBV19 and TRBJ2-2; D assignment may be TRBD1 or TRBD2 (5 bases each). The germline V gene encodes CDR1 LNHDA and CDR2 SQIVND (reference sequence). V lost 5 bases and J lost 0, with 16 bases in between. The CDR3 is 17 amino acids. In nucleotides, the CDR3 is TGTGCCAGTAGTGATCAGTTGGGACCGGCGAACACCGGGGAGCTGTTTTTT. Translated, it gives CASSDQLGPANTGELFF.

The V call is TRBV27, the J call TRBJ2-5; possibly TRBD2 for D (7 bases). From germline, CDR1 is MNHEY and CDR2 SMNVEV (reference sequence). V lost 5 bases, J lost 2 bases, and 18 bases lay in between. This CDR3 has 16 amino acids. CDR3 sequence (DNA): TGTGCCAGCAGTCCCCTGTGGGGGGGCCGTCAAGAGACCCAGTACTTC. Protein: CASSPLWGGRQETQYF.

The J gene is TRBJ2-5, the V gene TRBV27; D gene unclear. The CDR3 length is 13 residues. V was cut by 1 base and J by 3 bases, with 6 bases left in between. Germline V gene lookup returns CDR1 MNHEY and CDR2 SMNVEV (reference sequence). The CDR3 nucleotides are TGTGCCAGCAGTTTATACGGAAAAGAGACCCAGTACTTC. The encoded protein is CASSLYGKETQYF.

The CDR3 region has the DNA TGTGCCAGCAGTGCTAGTGCGAGAACTGAAGCTTTCTTT. This sequence encodes CASSASARTEAFF. This chain uses TRBV25-1 with TRBJ1-1; D is unclear. V was shortened by 4 bases and J by 5 bases, with 11 bases between the two germline ends. This CDR3 has 13 amino acids. In germline, CDR1 is MGHDK, CDR2 SYGVNS.

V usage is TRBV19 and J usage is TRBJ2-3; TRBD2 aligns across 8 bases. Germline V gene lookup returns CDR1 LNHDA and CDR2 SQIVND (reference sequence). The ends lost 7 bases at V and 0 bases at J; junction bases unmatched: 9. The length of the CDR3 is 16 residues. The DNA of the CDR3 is TGTGCCAGTAATGGGGTCCGCGGGGGGAGCACAGATACGCAGTATTTT. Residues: CASNGVRGGSTDTQYF.

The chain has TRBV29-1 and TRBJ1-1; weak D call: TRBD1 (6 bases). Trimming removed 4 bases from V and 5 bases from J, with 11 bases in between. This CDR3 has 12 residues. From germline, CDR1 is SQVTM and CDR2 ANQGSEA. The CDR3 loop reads CSVAGGGTEAFF. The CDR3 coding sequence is TGCAGCGTTGCTGGGGGCGGAACTGAAGCTTTCTTT.